This paragraph reports one T cell receptor (beta chain). This sample was included in a study of blood T cell repertoires in COVID-19. At the level of the study: COVID-19 samples collected from the United States, Italy and Spain covered acute and convalescent phases. Sources were T cells, B-cell-depleted T cells, or PBMCs; the material itself was cDNA or gDNA.

Enrolled through a virtual design, the participants were between 18 and 89 years of age and came from about two dozen US areas. V trimming: 5 bases; J trimming: 3 bases; junction bases outside the gene matches: 3. Per the germline V gene, CDR1 is LNHNV and CDR2 is YYDKDF (reference sequence). CDR3 length: 15 residues. Here immunoSEQ multiplex PCR was the method, and the copy in TCRdb shows in-frame clones only, minus some. Of more than 300,000 clones in the sample, more than 85% were seen once. The clonotype originates from a woman aged 35 to 49 who had been exposed to COVID-19. Sequencing was performed on PBMCs or T cells enriched from blood (not recorded which). The chain employs TRBV15 and TRBJ1-5; TRBD1 aligns across 11 bases. CDR3 residues: CATSSDRGPNQPQHF. In nucleotides, the CDR3 is TGTGCCACCAGCTCGGACAGGGGGCCCAATCAGCCCCAGCATTTT.